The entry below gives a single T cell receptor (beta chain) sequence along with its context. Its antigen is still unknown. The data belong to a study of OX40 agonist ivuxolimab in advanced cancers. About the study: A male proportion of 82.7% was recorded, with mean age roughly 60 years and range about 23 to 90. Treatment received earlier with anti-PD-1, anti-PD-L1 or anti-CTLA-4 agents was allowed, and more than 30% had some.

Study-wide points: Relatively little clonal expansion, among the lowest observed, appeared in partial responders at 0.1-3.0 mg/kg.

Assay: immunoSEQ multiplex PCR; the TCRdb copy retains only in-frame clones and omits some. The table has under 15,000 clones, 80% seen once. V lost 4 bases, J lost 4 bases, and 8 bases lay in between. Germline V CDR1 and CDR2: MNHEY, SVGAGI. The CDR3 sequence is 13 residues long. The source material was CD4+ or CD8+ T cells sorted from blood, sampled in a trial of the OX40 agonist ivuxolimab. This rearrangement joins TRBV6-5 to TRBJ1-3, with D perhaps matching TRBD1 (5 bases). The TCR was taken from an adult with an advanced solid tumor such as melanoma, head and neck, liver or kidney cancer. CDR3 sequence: CASSSGIGNTIYF. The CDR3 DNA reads TGTGCCAGCAGTTCAGGGATCGGAAACACCATATATTTT.